These 23 T cell receptor beta chains originate from one sample sequenced in a study of beta chain features in type 1 diabetes. Study-wide results and caveats: Moderately but significantly shorter TCRB CDR3s were found in Type 1 diabetes patients in all four CD4+ subsets.

Their recognized antigens are unknown. Isolated RNA was reverse transcribed in full, so expressed TCRB transcripts were sequenced. Sequencing was performed with immunoSEQ multiplex PCR; in TCRdb, only in-frame clones are kept and a portion is missing. The sample consists of 250,000 to 300,000 clones, around 25% of them appearing once. Material: naive CD4+ T cells from blood. These receptors all come from a woman aged 25 to 39 with type 1 diabetes.

This clone was seen a few times. V and J are TRBV21-1 and TRBJ2-2; TRBD1 is taken as the D call from the table, unchecked against the DNA. TRBV21-1 is classified as a pseudogene. The CDR3 runs to 12 residues. In nucleotides, the CDR3 is TGTGCCAGCAGTAACAGGGCCGGGGAGCTGTTTTTT. It yields the protein CASSNRAGELFF.

The V call is TRBV30, the J call TRBJ2-3; D perhaps matches TRBD2 (5 bases). Germline V gene data show CDR1 as GTSNPN and CDR2 as SVGIG (reference sequence). The CDR3 totals 15 residues. With 0 bases removed from V and 2 bases from J, the gap between germline ends came to 12 bases. The CDR3 DNA is TGTGCCTGGAGTGTTCAAGCGGATTACACAGATACGCAGTATTTT. Encoded protein: CAWSVQADYTDTQYF.

This clone has just a few counts. This chain connects TRBV29-1 to TRBJ2-7; 9 nucleotides line up with TRBD2. Germline loops: CDR1 SQVTM, CDR2 ANQGSEA. Trimming cost V 6 bases and J 1 base; bases outside gene matches: 10. This CDR3 spans 15 amino acids. This CDR3 is CSVARGSGSSYEQYF. The DNA for the CDR3 is TGCAGCGTGGCGCGGGGTAGCGGGAGTTCCTACGAGCAGTACTTC.

This clone was seen a few times. The gene calls are TRBV27 and TRBJ1-1; possible D gene TRBD1, 5 bases. The V and J ends lost 4 bases and 1 base respectively, with 16 bases between them. The CDR3 is made up of 16 amino acids. CDR1 MNHEY and CDR2 SMNVEV come from the germline V gene (reference sequence). The CDR3 DNA sequence: TGTGCCAGCAGTTATAGCCAGATCAGGGAGAACACTGAAGCTTTCTTT. Its translation: CASSYSQIRENTEAFF.

This clone was counted a few times. Other DNA sequences in this sample translate to the same CDR3. This rearrangement joins TRBV28 to TRBJ2-5; D is unresolved. V was trimmed by 2 bases and J by 2 bases, leaving 3 bases between them. This CDR3 is built from 12 residues. CDR1 MDHEN and CDR2 SYDVKM come from the germline V gene. In nucleotides, the CDR3 is TGTGCCAGCAGTTTACTTCAAGAGACCCAGTACTTC. Encoded protein: CASSLLQETQYF.

The chain links TRBV5-1 to TRBJ2-3; tentatively, D is TRBD1 (5 bases). The CDR3 runs to 17 residues. CDR1 is SGHRS and CDR2 is YFSETQ in the germline V gene. V dropped 2 bases and J dropped 0 bases, with 16 bases sitting between them. For the CDR3, the DNA is TGCGCCAGCAGCTTCGGTGAGAATGGGGCAAGCACAGATACGCAGTATTTT. As protein: CASSFGENGASTDTQYF.

This clone was found a few times. The chain uses TRBV11-2 and TRBJ2-2; no clear D gene. The CDR3 consists of 16 residues. CDR1 and CDR2 (germline): SGHAT, FQNNGV. Trimming removed 2 bases at V and 7 bases at J, with 17 bases between. The chain's CDR3 is CASSLSFSEMDGELFF. The CDR3 DNA follows: TGTGCCAGCAGCTTAAGTTTTTCGGAGATGGACGGGGAGCTGTTTTTT.

V and J are TRBV11-1 and TRBJ2-7, with 8 bases matching TRBD2. The CDR3 covers 15 residues. The germline V gene encodes CDR1 SGHAT and CDR2 FQDESV (reference sequence). V shed 0 bases and J 4 bases; nucleotides not matched to a gene: 5. The CDR3 DNA reads as TGTGCCAGCAGCTTAGCCGTAGCGGGAAGGTACGAGCAGTACTTC. It is translated as CASSLAVAGRYEQYF.

This clone came up a few times. V usage is TRBV28 and J usage is TRBJ2-1; TRBD1 matches 7 bases. Germline V lookup: CDR1 MDHEN, CDR2 SYDVKM. Trimming took 2 bases from V and 4 from J; bases not matched to a gene: 8. The CDR3 totals 16 residues. The CDR3 DNA reads as TGTGCCAGCAGTTTAGTGGACAGGCTAGGATACAATGAGCAGTTCTTC. Translated: CASSLVDRLGYNEQFF.

The chain couples TRBV19 to TRBJ1-2, with D tentatively TRBD1 (5 bases). V was clipped by 5 bases and J by 4 bases, with 17 bases between them. CDR3 length: 15 amino acids. CDR1 LNHDA and CDR2 SQIVND come from the germline V gene (reference sequence). The CDR3 spells CASSSGGYGGYGYTF. In DNA form, the CDR3 reads TGTGCCAGTAGTTCTGGGGGGTATGGCGGCTATGGCTACACCTTC.

The rearrangement joins TRBV28 to TRBJ2-2, with TRBD2 matching 7 bases. The CDR3 length is 16 residues. V shed 5 bases and J 4 bases; nucleotides not matched to a gene: 10. Germline assignment: CDR1 MDHEN and CDR2 SYDVKM. CDR3 DNA: TGTGCCAGCAGTCCGGCGGGAGCAGGGAGCACCGGGGAGCTGTTTTTT. Its protein is CASSPAGAGSTGELFF.

In its sample, this clone was seen a few times. The V call is TRBV5-6, the J call TRBJ2-7, with 7 bases fitting TRBD1. Germline V lookup: CDR1 SGHDT, CDR2 YYEEEE. This CDR3 region has 15 residues. The trim removed 5 bases at V and 4 bases at J, leaving 12 bases unmatched. CDR3 coding DNA: TGTGCCAGCAGTTTAACCGGGACAGTCATATACGAGCAGTACTTC. This encodes CASSLTGTVIYEQYF.

This sequence joins TRBV29-1 and TRBJ2-7; D might be TRBD2 (5 bases). This CDR3 comprises 14 residues. V lost 4 bases and J 5 bases, leaving 18 bases between the germline ends. Germline CDR1 is SQVTM and CDR2 is ANQGSEA. The CDR3: CSVGRSAESNEQYF. The CDR3 DNA reads TGCAGCGTTGGCCGCTCAGCGGAATCTAACGAGCAGTACTTC.

The CDR3 DNA reads as TGTGCCAGCAGCGTTACCGCTAATGGAGAGACCCAGTACTTC. Translating gives CASSVTANGETQYF. The V gene is TRBV9, the J gene TRBJ2-5; unclear D gene. From germline, CDR1 is SGDLS and CDR2 YYNGEE. The ends were cut back, 2 bases at V and 4 bases at J, with 12 bases in the middle. The CDR3 runs 14 residues.

The chain uses TRBV7-2 and TRBJ2-7; no clear D gene. Germline values: CDR1 SGHTA, CDR2 FQGNSA. The germline V and J ends were trimmed by 5 bases and 3 bases, with 8 bases remaining between them. This CDR3 has 12 residues. The CDR3 is CASSQDFYEQYF. Written as DNA, the CDR3 is TGTGCCAGCAGCCAAGACTTCTACGAGCAGTACTTC.

This clone turned up a few times. This chain uses TRBV4-1 with TRBJ2-1, with 10 nucleotides matching TRBD2. The CDR3 totals 16 residues. Germline CDR1 is MGHRA and CDR2 is YSYEKL. Trimming took 2 bases from V and 2 from J; bases not matched to a gene: 3. CDR3 loop: CASSQYGLAAYNEQFF. DNA of the CDR3: TGCGCCAGCAGCCAATATGGACTAGCGGCCTACAATGAGCAGTTCTTC.

CDR3 coding DNA: TGCGCCAGCAGCCAACCCTGGGCGGGACTCAGGAACACTGAAGCTTTCTTT. This translates into CASSQPWAGLRNTEAFF. The chain uses TRBV4-1 and TRBJ1-1; D is perhaps TRBD1 (5 bases). There are 17 residues in the CDR3. Deletions cut 2 bases from V and 1 base from J, with 17 bases between. Germline V CDR1 and CDR2: MGHRA, YSYEKL.

V gene TRBV11-3 combines with J gene TRBJ1-1; perhaps TRBD1 as D (6 bases). Between the trimmed V and J ends, which lost 8 bases and 4 bases, there was a span of 11 bases. Germline loops: CDR1 SGHNT, CDR2 YENEEA. The CDR3 length is 12 residues. CDR3 residues: CASLKTGTEAFF. Here the CDR3 DNA reads TGTGCCAGCCTTAAGACAGGCACTGAAGCTTTCTTT.

The V call is TRBV28, the J call TRBJ2-7; 9 nucleotides agree with TRBD1. Germline V CDR1 and CDR2: MDHEN, SYDVKM. After removal of 8 bases from V and 5 bases from J, the junction contained 10 bases not matched to a gene. There are 14 residues in the CDR3. The CDR3 loop is CASQPGQGLHEQYF. In nucleotides, the CDR3 is TGTGCCAGCCAACCGGGACAGGGTCTCCACGAGCAGTACTTC.

The rearrangement uses TRBV29-1 and TRBJ2-3, with 10 nucleotides matching TRBD2. After removal of 4 bases from V and 0 bases from J, the junction contained 7 bases not matched to a gene. Germline CDR1 SQVTM, CDR2 ANQGSEA. This CDR3 is 16 amino acids long. The CDR3 bases are TGCAGCGTTGGGGCTAGCGGGAGCCCTAGCACAGATACGCAGTATTTT. Amino acids: CSVGASGSPSTDTQYF.

This clone has a handful of counts. The chain combines TRBV4-1 with TRBJ2-7; 9 bases agree with TRBD1. V lost 1 base and J lost 3; bases outside the gene matches: 4. CDR1 is MGHRA, CDR2 YSYEKL, per germline. The CDR3 covers 15 residues. This CDR3 reads CASSQGAGQGYEQYF. The CDR3 DNA reads as TGCGCCAGCAGCCAAGGGGCGGGACAGGGCTACGAGCAGTACTTC.

In its sample, this clone was seen a few times. The chain carries TRBV19 and TRBJ2-1, with 9 nucleotides matching TRBD1. This CDR3 is built from 16 residues. V shed 3 bases and J 7 bases; nucleotides not matched to a gene: 10. Germline V gene lookup returns CDR1 LNHDA and CDR2 SQIVND (reference sequence). The CDR3 bases are TGTGCCAGTAGTATGGATCCGGGGACAGGGCGAAATGAGCAGTTCTTC. This gives the protein CASSMDPGTGRNEQFF.

Only a few counts were recorded for this clone. The V gene is TRBV15, the J gene TRBJ2-6; D remains unclear. The CDR3 consists of 16 residues. The ends were cut back, 0 bases at V and 0 bases at J, with 6 bases in the middle. Germline assignment: CDR1 LNHNV and CDR2 YYDKDF (reference sequence). CDR3 in amino acids: CATSRDSYSGANVLTF. CDR3 sequence (DNA): TGTGCCACCAGCAGAGACTCCTACTCTGGGGCCAACGTCCTGACTTTC.